The T cell receptor beta chain under discussion was sequenced for a study of blood T cell repertoires in COVID-19. The CDR3 consists of 11 residues. Trimming removed 5 bases at V and 4 bases at J, with 6 bases between. Germline V gene sequence: CDR1 SGHVS, CDR2 FNYEAQ. Per the authors' pipeline: Amplified reference gene primers provided the basis for estimating nucleated cell counts. The assay was immunoSEQ multiplex PCR, and TCRdb's table has in-frame clones only and misses some. For V, J and clone size, that table is used; D and trimming come from the DNA. The sample records more than 300,000 clones, around 82% being singletons.

The clonotype comes from a woman between 45 and 65 years old with acute or convalescent COVID-19. Sequencing input: peripheral blood. V gene TRBV7-6 combines with J gene TRBJ2-7; D remains unclear. The CDR3 DNA reads as TGTGCCAGCAGCCCAGGATACGAGCAGTACTTC. This gives the protein CASSPGYEQYF.